This paragraph reports one T cell receptor beta chain. This clone has only a few counts. Its antigen is not yet known. No base quality information exists; no much larger clone differs at one position. The data are from a study of T cell changes during pregnancy in multiple sclerosis (dated by TCRdb to about 2019). About the study as a whole: The study examined how the T cell repertoire changed over the course of pregnancy in women with multiple sclerosis.

Library preparation used the immunoSEQ multiplex PCR assay. TCRdb took over this immuneACCESS table, retaining in-frame rearrangements with V and J assigned. Such tables are incomplete; in checked studies, under half of the missing clones stem from an unresolved V gene, and the remainder is unexplained. Recorded for this sample are roughly 40,000 clones; 80% to 95% of them occurred a single time. About 0.5% of the sample is taken by the ten largest. V is trimmed back by 6 bases and J by 8 bases, and the junction contains 11 bases that no gene match accounts for. Based on the germline V gene, the CDR1 and CDR2 sequences are SGHRS and YFSETQ. Spanning cysteine to phenylalanine, the CDR3 consists of 14 amino acids. Only the CDR3 DNA is retained, 42 bases long and in frame from the first base.

This material consisted of CD4+ T cells from peripheral blood mononuclear cells, taken in the second trimester of pregnancy. The chain links TRBV5-1 with TRBJ1-1; TRBD1 fits 9 bases in the junction. This clonotype was sampled from a female donor in good health, enrolled as a control in a pregnancy study. The CDR3: CASKEGTGTGEAFF. The bases are TGCGCCAGCAAGGAGGGAACCGGGACAGGGGAAGCTTTCTTT.